The T cell receptor (beta chain) described here comes from a study of shared clonotypes between healthy human individuals. The ends lost 3 bases at V and 7 bases at J; junction bases unmatched: 10. The CDR3 is 15 amino acids. Germline loops: CDR1 SGHAT, CDR2 FQNNGV. TCRdb's table, derived via immunoSEQ multiplex PCR, lists solely in-frame clones and lacks some. Here the sample spans roughly 500,000 clones, about 79% being singletons. This clone has just a few counts. This likely traces to a read error, being one base from a far larger clone. The rearrangement links TRBV11-2 to TRBJ2-3; 7 bases match TRBD2. The sample was PBMCs. This sequence was found in a middle-aged woman in good health. Some clones in this sample may be carry-over from other donors' samples. The CDR3 loop reads CASSFWGGSPYTQYF. The CDR3 bases are TGTGCCAGCAGCTTTTGGGGGGGTTCTCCATATACGCAGTATTTT.